The rows below give T cell receptor beta chains drawn from one sample of a study of neoadjuvant anti-PD-1 for oral cavity cancer. Measured with immunoSEQ multiplex PCR; TCRdb has only the in-frame clones, and not every one. This table has around 15,000 clones, 40% appearing once. Sequencing was performed on tumor tissue, taken after nivolumab (anti-PD-1) treatment. These receptors were collected from a person aged 40 to 85 with oral cavity squamous cell carcinoma. CDR3s include the opening cysteine and the closing phenylalanine or tryptophan. D genes are given only for firm matches. Not every row has a clone size; where given, it reads once, few, many or a size class.

J,V,D,size,DNA,CDR3
TRBJ1-5,TRBV15,NA,NA,TGTGCCACCAGCCCTGGGGGGGCAGGACTGTCAAATCAGCCCCAGCATTTT,CATSPGGAGLSNQPQHF
TRBJ2-3,TRBV5-4,TRBD2,NA,TGTGCCAGCAGCCTAGCGGGGTTAAAATGGGATACGCAGTATTTT,CASSLAGLKWDTQYF
TRBJ2-6,TRBV18,NA,NA,TGTGCCAGCTCCCGACAGAGCTCTGGGGCCAACGTCCTGACTTTC,CASSRQSSGANVLTF
TRBJ1-3,TRBV7-2,NA,NA,TGTGCCAGCAGCCCCGGGGGGAGCTCTGGAAACACCATATATTTT,CASSPGGSSGNTIYF
TRBJ2-2,TRBV6-6,NA,few,TGTGCCAGCAGTTTCTGGAACACCGGGGAGCTGTTTTTT,CASSFWNTGELFF
TRBJ2-2,TRBV23-1,NA,many,TGCGCCAGCAGTCTCCCCTCCGGGGAGTCGGACACCGGGGAGCTGTTTTTT,CASSLPSGESDTGELFF
TRBJ2-3,TRBV29-1,NA,NA,TGCAGCGTTGCGACGGGCGGGGCGGCAGATACGCAGTATTTT,CSVATGGAADTQYF
TRBJ2-4,TRBV27,NA,NA,TGTGCCAGCAGTTTATCGTGGAACGAGGGAGCCAAAAACATTCAGTACTTC,CASSLSWNEGAKNIQYF
TRBJ1-2,TRBV30,TRBD1,NA,TGTGCCTGGAGTGTGGCGAGGGGGCATGGCTACACCTTC,CAWSVARGHGYTF
TRBJ2-1,TRBV10-1,NA,few,TGCGCCAGCAGTGCGGCAGGGCCCAATGAGCAGTTCTTC,CASSAAGPNEQFF
TRBJ2-2,TRBV10-1,NA,many,TGCGCCAGCAGTGACAGGGGAGCCGGGGAGCTGTTTTTT,CASSDRGAGELFF
TRBJ2-7,TRBV7-2,NA,NA,TGTGCCAGCAGCTTAGCTCCAACCCCATACGAGCAGTACTTC,CASSLAPTPYEQYF
TRBJ2-5,TRBV9,NA,many,TGTGCCAGCAGCGTAGAGGTAGGGCGGGAGACCCAGTACTTC,CASSVEVGRETQYF
TRBJ1-2,TRBV7-2,NA,NA,TGTGCCAGCAGCTTAGGCCGAACGGGCAGGGACTATGGCTACACCTTC,CASSLGRTGRDYGYTF
TRBJ2-2,TRBV4-2,NA,NA,TGTGCCAGCAGCCGGGCCGGGGACACCGGGGAGCTGTTTTTT,CASSRAGDTGELFF
TRBJ1-1,TRBV5-1,NA,few,TGCGCCAGCAGCTTGGACGGTCCAATGAACACTGAAGCTTTCTTT,CASSLDGPMNTEAFF
TRBJ1-5,TRBV6-1,NA,NA,TGTGCCAGCACCGATGCGGCTGAGCAGCCCCAGCATTTT,CASTDAAEQPQHF
TRBJ1-2,TRBV7-9,NA,medium-sized,TGTGCCAGCAGCTTAGATGAGGGGATGCCTCATGGCTACACCTTC,CASSLDEGMPHGYTF
TRBJ2-5,TRBV5-4,TRBD2,few,TGTGCCAGCAGCTTGTTCCGGGGGGGCCAGGAGACCCAGTACTTC,CASSLFRGGQETQYF
TRBJ1-6,TRBV25-1,NA,NA,TGTGCCAGCAGCGACTATGACAGGAGCTCCTATAATTCACCCCTCCACTTT,CASSDYDRSSYNSPLHF
TRBJ2-7,TRBV6-5,TRBD1,NA,TGTGCCAGCAGTTACTCCGGGACAGAGCCGTCCTACGAGCAGTACTTC,CASSYSGTEPSYEQYF
TRBJ1-6,TRBV30,TRBD1,few,TGTGCCTGGACTGGGACAGGATTTAATTCACCCCTCCACTTT,CAWTGTGFNSPLHF